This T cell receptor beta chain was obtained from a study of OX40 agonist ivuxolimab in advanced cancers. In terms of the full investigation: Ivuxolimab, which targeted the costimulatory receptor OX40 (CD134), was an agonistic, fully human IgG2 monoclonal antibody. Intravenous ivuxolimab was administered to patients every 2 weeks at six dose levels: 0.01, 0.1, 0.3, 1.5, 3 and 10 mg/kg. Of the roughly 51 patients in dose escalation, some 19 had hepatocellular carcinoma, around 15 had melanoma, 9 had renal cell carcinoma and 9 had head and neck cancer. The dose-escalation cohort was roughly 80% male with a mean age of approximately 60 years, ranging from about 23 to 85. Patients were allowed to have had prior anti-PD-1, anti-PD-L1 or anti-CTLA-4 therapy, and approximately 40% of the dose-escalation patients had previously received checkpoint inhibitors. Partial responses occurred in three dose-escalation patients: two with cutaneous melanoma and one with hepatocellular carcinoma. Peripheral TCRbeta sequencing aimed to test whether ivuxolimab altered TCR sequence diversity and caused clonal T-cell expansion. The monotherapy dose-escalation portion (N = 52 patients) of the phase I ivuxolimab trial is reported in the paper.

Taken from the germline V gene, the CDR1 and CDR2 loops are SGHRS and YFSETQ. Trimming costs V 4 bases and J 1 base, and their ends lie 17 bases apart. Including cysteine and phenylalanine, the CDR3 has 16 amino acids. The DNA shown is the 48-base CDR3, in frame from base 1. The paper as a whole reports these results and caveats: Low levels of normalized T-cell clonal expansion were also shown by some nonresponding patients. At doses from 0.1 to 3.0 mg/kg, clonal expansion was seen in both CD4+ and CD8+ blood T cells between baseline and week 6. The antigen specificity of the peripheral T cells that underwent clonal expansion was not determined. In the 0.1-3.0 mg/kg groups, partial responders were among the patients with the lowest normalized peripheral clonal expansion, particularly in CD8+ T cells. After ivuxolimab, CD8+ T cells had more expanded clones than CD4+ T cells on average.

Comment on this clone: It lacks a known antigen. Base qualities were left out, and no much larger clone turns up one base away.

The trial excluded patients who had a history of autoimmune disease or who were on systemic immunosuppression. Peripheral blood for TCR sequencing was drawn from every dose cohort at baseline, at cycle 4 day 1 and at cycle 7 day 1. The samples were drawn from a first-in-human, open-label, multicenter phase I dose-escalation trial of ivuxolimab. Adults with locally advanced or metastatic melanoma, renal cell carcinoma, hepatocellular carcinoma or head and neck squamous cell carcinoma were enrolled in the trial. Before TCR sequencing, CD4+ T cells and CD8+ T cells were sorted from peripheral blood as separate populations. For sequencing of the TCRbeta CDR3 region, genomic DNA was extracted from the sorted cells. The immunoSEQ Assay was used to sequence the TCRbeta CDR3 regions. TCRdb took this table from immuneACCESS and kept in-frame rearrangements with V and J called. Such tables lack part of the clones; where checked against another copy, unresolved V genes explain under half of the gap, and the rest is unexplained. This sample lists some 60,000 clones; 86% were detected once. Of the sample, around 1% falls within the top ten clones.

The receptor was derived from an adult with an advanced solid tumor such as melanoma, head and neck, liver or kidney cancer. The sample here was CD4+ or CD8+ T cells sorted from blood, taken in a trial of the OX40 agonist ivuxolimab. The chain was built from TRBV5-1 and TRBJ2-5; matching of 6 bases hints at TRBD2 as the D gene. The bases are TGCGCCAGCAGCGCGGAGGGAGACGTGCTCCAAGAGACCCAGTACTTC. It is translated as CASSAEGDVLQETQYF.